The 31 T cell receptor beta chains reported below all come from one sample, sequenced in a study of immune characterization of retroperitoneal liposarcoma (dated by TCRdb to about 2019). The library was generated by PCR. Data came from a NextSeq 500. The public reads were reprocessed in TCRdb via fastp at Q25 and MiXCR, keeping in-frame beta chains. Identical CDR3 protein sequences are pooled into one entry, listed with their most common genes and DNA. A total of more than 10,000 distinct CDR3 sequences appear in this sample, roughly 30% of them only once. 9.1% of the sample belongs to the ten largest clones. The sequencing sample was made of tumor tissue. The receptor set was obtained from a female donor with retroperitoneal liposarcoma.

This clonotype is deemed medium-sized. The V and J genes are TRBV7-8 and TRBJ2-5, with D possibly called TRBD1 or TRBD2 (5 bases each). The J call may be incorrect, as the DNA end agrees better with TRBJ2-7. There are 12 residues in the CDR3. The germline V gene has CDR1 SGHVS and CDR2 FQNEAQ. The CDR3 nucleotides read TGTGCCAGCAGCTTAGTGAGGGGCGAGCAGTACTTC. Its translation: CASSLVRGEQYF.

The chain employs TRBV6-1 and TRBJ2-1, with D perhaps TRBD1 or TRBD2 (5 bases each). The CDR3 covers 14 residues. Germline CDR1 MNHNS, CDR2 SASEGT. V lost 3 bases to trimming and J lost 9 bases, with 15 bases between them. The CDR3: CASSDRARGGEQFF. The DNA of the CDR3 is TGTGCCAGCAGTGATAGGGCCCGGGGCGGTGAGCAGTTCTTC.

In this sample, this clonotype turned up a few times. The gene calls are TRBV11-2 and TRBJ2-5, with D unresolved. The CDR3 runs to 14 residues. CDR1 is SGHAT, CDR2 FQNNGV, per germline. The V and J ends lost 1 base and 2 bases respectively, with 8 bases between them. The CDR3 DNA follows: TGTGCCAGCAGCTTAGGGCCAGTACAAGAGACCCAGTACTTC. Translating it yields CASSLGPVQETQYF.

In this sample, this clonotype turned up many times. The V gene is TRBV6-5, the J gene TRBJ2-1; 9 bases map to TRBD2. The V and J ends lost 0 bases and 8 bases, in that order; junction bases with no gene match: 5. CDR3 size: 15 residues. Germline CDR1 reads MNHEY; CDR2 reads SVGAGI. CDR3: CASSYSAGGLDEQFF. CDR3 sequence (DNA): TGTGCCAGCAGTTACTCGGCGGGAGGGTTGGATGAGCAGTTCTTC.

The rearrangement links TRBV6-1 to TRBJ2-3; unclear D gene. The DNA end is a closer match to TRBJ2-1, so the J assignment may be wrong. The CDR3 totals 12 residues. CDR1 MNHNS and CDR2 SASEGT come from the germline V gene. The CDR3 bases are TGTGCCAGCAGTGAAGTCCGGTACGAGCAGTTCTTC. Residues: CASSEVRYEQFF.

CDR3 protein: CASTGQRSNEQFF. The DNA for the CDR3 is TGCGCCAGCACAGGACAAAGATCCAATGAGCAGTTCTTC. The V gene is TRBV10-2, the J gene TRBJ2-1; a possible D gene is TRBD1 (5 bases). The CDR3 has 13 amino acids. Germline loops: CDR1 WSHSY, CDR2 SAAADI. Trimming took off 7 bases at V and 6 bases at J, with 13 bases between the two ends.

V and J are TRBV11-2 and TRBJ1-1; D gene uncertain. CDR3 length: 15 amino acids. Germline values: CDR1 SGHAT, CDR2 FQNNGV. Trimming removed 5 bases from V and 1 base from J, with 14 bases in between. The CDR3 DNA sequence: TGTGCCAGCAGCCCCACCAGCGGGCGGAACACTGAAGCTTTCTTT. This sequence encodes CASSPTSGRNTEAFF.

This rearrangement joins TRBV12-3 or TRBV12-4 to TRBJ2-1, with TRBD2 matching 11 bases. CDR3 length: 16 amino acids. Trimming at V came to 6 bases and at J to 4 bases, leaving 8 bases not matched to a gene. The CDR3 loop is CASSPDSGGAYNEQFF. CDR3 DNA: TGTGCCAGCAGCCCAGATAGCGGGGGGGCATACAATGAGCAGTTCTTC.

The sample holds many counts of this clonotype. The chain combines TRBV7-3 with TRBJ2-1; D perhaps matches TRBD2 (5 bases). CDR1 and CDR2 from the germline V gene are SGHTA and FQGTGA. The CDR3 is made up of 16 amino acids. Trimming cost V 5 bases and J 6 bases, with 20 bases left between them. The CDR3 loop reads CASSPEVARAPNEQFF. In DNA, the CDR3 is TGTGCCAGCAGCCCGGAGGTGGCTAGAGCTCCCAATGAGCAGTTCTTC.

This chain connects TRBV12-3 or TRBV12-4 to TRBJ1-5; 7 positions match TRBD1. Trimming took 5 bases from V and 3 from J; bases not matched to a gene: 4. This CDR3 is built from 14 residues. The CDR3 DNA reads TGTGCCAGCAGTATGACAGGGACCAATCAGCCCCAGCATTTT. Residues: CASSMTGTNQPQHF.

By frequency in the sample, this clonotype is medium-sized (0.01 to 0.1%). The chain recombines TRBV6-1 with TRBJ1-2; D call uncertain. CDR3 length equals 15 residues. From germline, CDR1 is MNHNS and CDR2 SASEGT. V shed 3 bases and J shed 4 bases, with 15 bases lying between them. For the CDR3, the DNA is TGTGCCAGCAGTGAGATAACACTCGGAGCCTATGGCTACACCTTC. Translation: CASSEITLGAYGYTF.

This chain uses TRBV11-3 with TRBJ2-4; TRBD1 or TRBD2 may be the D gene (5 bases each). The last part of the DNA fits TRBJ2-7 better; the J call may be wrong. CDR1 and CDR2 from the germline V gene are SGHNT and YENEEA. The CDR3 is 14 amino acids. CDR3 amino acids: CASSLGGTSYEQYF. In DNA, the CDR3 is TGTGCCAGCAGCTTAGGGGGGACCTCCTACGAGCAGTACTTC.

The J gene is TRBJ2-5, the V gene TRBV5-1; tentatively, D is TRBD2 (5 bases). CDR1 and CDR2 (germline): SGHRS, YFSETQ. This CDR3 has 13 residues. The V and J ends lost 1 base and 5 bases respectively, with 9 bases between them. The CDR3 reads CASSLRPGETQYF. Here the CDR3 DNA reads TGCGCCAGCAGCTTGCGGCCGGGGGAGACCCAGTACTTC.

This clonotype is termed medium-sized. This chain uses TRBV7-2 with TRBJ2-1; no reliable D call. V was shortened by 1 base and J by 0 bases, with 7 bases between the two germline ends. Looked up from germline, CDR1 is SGHTA and CDR2 is FQGNSA. The CDR3 runs to 15 residues. CDR3 in amino acids: CASSLEYTSYNEQFF. The CDR3 DNA reads as TGTGCCAGCAGCTTAGAATATACCTCCTACAATGAGCAGTTCTTC.

The V and J genes are TRBV10-1 and TRBJ2-1; the match to TRBD1 covers 8 bases. This CDR3 is built from 13 residues. Germline CDR1 is WNHNN and CDR2 is SYGVQD (reference sequence). The V gene end was trimmed by 4 bases and the J gene end by 5 bases; junction bases not matched to a gene: 1. As DNA, the CDR3 is TGCGCCAGCAGTGGGACAGGGAACAATGAGCAGTTCTTC. Translation: CASSGTGNNEQFF.

In this sample, this clonotype turned up a few times. The chain uses TRBV12-3 or TRBV12-4 and TRBJ2-1, with 7 bases identical to TRBD2. V lost 6 bases, J lost 10 bases, and 9 bases stayed unmatched. The CDR3 is made up of 13 amino acids. The CDR3 sequence is CASSLGGWGEQFF. The CDR3 coding sequence is TGTGCCAGCAGCCTGGGGGGGTGGGGGGAGCAGTTCTTC.

The CDR3 reads CASSLLPGTQETQYF. The CDR3, as DNA: TGTGCCAGCAGTTTATTACCGGGGACACAAGAGACCCAGTACTTC. This chain uses TRBV27 with TRBJ2-5; possible D gene TRBD1, 6 bases. Germline V gene data show CDR1 as MNHEY and CDR2 as SMNVEV (reference sequence). V was pared by 1 base and J by 2 bases, with 11 bases between. CDR3 length: 15 residues.

The table lists this clonotype with a few counts. The chain couples TRBV7-9 to TRBJ2-3; D is uncertain. CDR3 size: 16 residues. V was clipped by 1 base and J by 0 bases, with 11 bases between them. Germline V gene sequence: CDR1 SEHNR, CDR2 FQNEAQ (reference sequence). The DNA for the CDR3 is TGTGCCAGCAGCTTAGTGATCGGATCTAGCACAGATACGCAGTATTTT. This gives the protein CASSLVIGSSTDTQYF.

This clonotype was counted between two and nine times. The chain couples TRBV12-3 or TRBV12-4 to TRBJ1-1; D gene ambiguous. V lost 11 bases, J lost 0 bases, and 13 bases lay in between. This CDR3 spans 13 amino acids. The CDR3 bases are TGTGCCCTCCCGGAAGGGTTGAACACTGAAGCTTTCTTT. This translates into CALPEGLNTEAFF.

In its sample, this clonotype was seen many times. This chain links TRBV11-2 with TRBJ2-6; 9 positions agree with TRBD2. Germline V gene data show CDR1 as SGHAT and CDR2 as FQNNGV. V lost 4 bases to trimming and J lost 8 bases; unmatched junction nucleotides: 15. CDR3 length: 18 amino acids. The CDR3 spells CASSSSGGRTDRSNVLTF. The CDR3 DNA reads as TGTGCCAGCAGCTCCAGCGGGGGGCGGACAGACCGGTCCAACGTCCTGACTTTC.

This clonotype came up many times. This rearrangement joins TRBV27 to TRBJ2-1; 12 positions match TRBD2. Germline lookup yields CDR1 MNHEY and CDR2 SMNVEV (reference sequence). V shed 5 bases and J 8 bases; nucleotides not matched to a gene: 10. There are 16 residues in the CDR3. The CDR3 spells CASSTRLAGVVYEQFF. CDR3 coding DNA: TGTGCCAGCAGTACTAGACTAGCGGGAGTTGTGTATGAGCAGTTCTTC.

This clonotype appeared a few times. The V and J genes are TRBV6-6 and TRBJ2-3; D might be TRBD1 (6 bases). This CDR3 contains 16 residues. Looked up from germline, CDR1 is MNHNY and CDR2 is SVGAGI (reference sequence). V was pared by 2 bases and J by 4 bases, with 16 bases between. CDR3 loop: CASSYPAGDLADTQYF. The CDR3, as DNA: TGTGCCAGCAGTTACCCGGCAGGGGATTTGGCAGATACGCAGTATTTT.

Ten or more counts support this clonotype. The chain employs TRBV11-2 and TRBJ2-1, with TRBD2 matching over 12 bases. This CDR3 is built from 17 residues. Germline loops: CDR1 SGHAT, CDR2 FQNNGV. Germline trimming cut 1 base from V and 7 bases from J; bases unmatched to any gene: 8. CDR3 region: CASSLVLLAGGGNEQFF. In DNA, the CDR3 is TGTGCCAGCAGCTTAGTCCTTCTAGCGGGAGGGGGGAATGAGCAGTTCTTC.

The chain carries TRBV10-3 and TRBJ2-1, with 8 bases that match TRBD1. With the DNA end fitting TRBJ2-7 better, the J assignment may be wrong. CDR1 and CDR2 from the germline V gene are ENHRY and SYGVKD. CDR3 size: 14 residues. The CDR3 nucleotides read TGTGCCATCAGAACAGGGGGAAACTCCTACGAGCAGTACTTC. This translates into CAIRTGGNSYEQYF.

This clonotype was detected many times. The chain combines TRBV6-1 with TRBJ2-5, with TRBD2 identical over 7 bases. Trimming cost V 0 bases and J 2 bases; bases outside gene matches: 6. CDR1 MNHNS and CDR2 SASEGT come from the germline V gene. This CDR3 has 16 residues. CDR3 in amino acids: CASSEARASGQETQYF. The CDR3 DNA reads TGTGCCAGCAGTGAAGCCCGGGCTAGCGGACAAGAGACCCAGTACTTC.

V gene TRBV4-3 combines with J gene TRBJ2-5; D possibly matches TRBD1 or TRBD2 (5 bases each). The assigned J gene may be wrong: the sequence end matches TRBJ2-7 better. Per germline, CDR1 LGHNA and CDR2 YSLEER. The CDR3 runs to 15 residues. Written as DNA, the CDR3 is TGCGCCAGCAGCCAGTCGCCGGGTAGGGACGACGAGCAGTACTTC. It codes for CASSQSPGRDDEQYF.

At least ten counts were recorded for this clonotype. The chain carries TRBV6-1 and TRBJ2-7; D possibly corresponds to TRBD2 (6 bases). Germline CDR1 is MNHNS and CDR2 is SASEGT. The CDR3 consists of 12 residues. The germline V and J ends were trimmed by 6 bases and 3 bases, with 9 bases remaining between them. CDR3 in DNA: TGTGCCAGCAGGGAGGGGAGCTACGAGCAGTACTTC. This sequence encodes CASREGSYEQYF.

The genes are TRBV19 and TRBJ2-2, with D unclear. Trimming shortened V by 6 bases and J by 5 bases, and 10 bases separated the two germline ends. CDR3 length equals 13 residues. The V gene's germline CDR1 is LNHDA and CDR2 SQIVND (reference sequence). The CDR3 here is CASSSKHTGELFF. CDR3 bases: TGTGCCAGTAGCTCCAAGCATACCGGGGAGCTGTTTTTT.

CDR3 in DNA: TGTGCCAGCAGTTTCCTGCTAGAGAATGAGCAGTTCTTC. This encodes CASSFLLENEQFF. The chain has TRBV7-6 and TRBJ2-3; D remains unclear. The last part of the DNA fits TRBJ2-1 better; the J call may be wrong. The germline CDR1 and CDR2 sequences are SGHVS and FNYEAQ. The CDR3 runs to 13 residues.

The CDR3 loop is CATAIAGGRNEQYF. DNA for the CDR3: TGTGCCACCGCCATAGCGGGAGGGCGCAATGAGCAGTACTTC. The rearrangement links TRBV24-1 to TRBJ2-1; TRBD2 agrees at 11 bases. Gene TRBJ2-7 matches the end of the DNA better, so the J call may be wrong. This CDR3 comprises 14 residues. In germline, CDR1 is KGHDR, CDR2 SFDVKD.

Sample share makes this clonotype medium-sized. J is TRBJ2-1 and V is TRBV6-1; 7 bases match TRBD1. The J call may be in error: the DNA end matches TRBJ2-7 better. The CDR3 has 14 amino acids. Germline V gives CDR1 MNHNS, CDR2 SASEGT. Here the CDR3 reads CASSLGTVYNEQYF. As DNA, the CDR3 is TGTGCCAGCAGTTTAGGGACAGTCTACAATGAGCAGTACTTC.